The rows below give T cell receptor beta chains drawn from one sample of a study of blood T cell repertoires in COVID-19. Here immunoSEQ multiplex PCR was the method, and the copy in TCRdb shows in-frame clones only, minus some. Here the sample spans a few hundred thousand clones, 90% being singletons. Specimen: PBMCs or T cells enriched from blood (not recorded which). These receptors originate from a woman between 18 and 29 years old with acute COVID-19. The CDR3 runs from the conserved cysteine through the conserved F or W. A D gene is named only where the DNA matches it firmly. Some rows have no size entry. The others give once, few or many, or a class for an expanded clone.

d_gene	abundance	v_gene	j_gene	CDR3nt	CDR3aa
TRBD1	.	TRBV3-1/TRBV3-2	TRBJ2-7	TGTGCCAGCAGCCAAGATCGGCAGGGGGCGTTTTACGAGCAGTACTTC	CASSQDRQGAFYEQYF
TRBD1	.	TRBV19	TRBJ2-1	TGTGCCAGTAGGGCAGACAGGGGACCTTACAATGAGCAGTTCTTC	CASRADRGPYNEQFF
.	.	TRBV12-3/TRBV12-4	TRBJ1-2	TGTGCCAGCAGGCCTTCCGAGAACTATGGCTACACCTTC	CASRPSENYGYTF
TRBD2	.	TRBV27	TRBJ2-7	TGTGCCAGCAGTCAAAGACCGGGACTAGCGGGAACCGGGGCGGGCTACGAGCAGTACTTC	CASSQRPGLAGTGAGYEQYF
TRBD1	.	TRBV7-8	TRBJ1-5	TGTGCCAGCAGCAGCAGACAGGGGAGCCATCAGCCCCAGCATTTT	CASSSRQGSHQPQHF
TRBD2	.	TRBV5-4	TRBJ2-5	TGTGCCAGCAGCTTGGCCGGGAGGGCCCAAGAGACCCAGTACTTC	CASSLAGRAQETQYF
TRBD2	.	TRBV18	TRBJ2-1	TGTGCCAGCTCACCAGACGGGAGGGCCTACGATGAGCAGTTCTTC	CASSPDGRAYDEQFF
TRBD1	once	TRBV7-3	TRBJ2-3	TGTGCCAGCAGCTTAACGGGACAGGGGACAGATACGCAGTATTTT	CASSLTGQGTDTQYF
TRBD1	.	TRBV28	TRBJ1-4	TGTGCCAGCCGAGACAGGGGGAACGAAAAACTGTTTTTT	CASRDRGNEKLFF
TRBD1	once	TRBV9	TRBJ2-5	TGTGCCAGCAGCGTAGCCCTTGGGACAGGGAAAGAGACCCAGTACTTC	CASSVALGTGKETQYF
TRBD2	.	TRBV19	TRBJ2-7	TGTGCCAGTAAACTAGCGGGAGGCTCCTACGAGCAGTACTTC	CASKLAGGSYEQYF
.	.	TRBV6-5	TRBJ1-2	TGTGCCAGCACACCCGGGACAAGAGCTAACTATGGCTACACCTTC	CASTPGTRANYGYTF
.	.	TRBV10-3	TRBJ1-1	TGTGCCATCAATCCCTCTGTGAACACTGAAGCTTTCTTT	CAINPSVNTEAFF
TRBD1	.	TRBV28	TRBJ1-6	TGTGCCAGCAGTGCGGGGACAGGGTTTAATTCACCCCTCCACTTT	CASSAGTGFNSPLHF
TRBD2	.	TRBV11-2	TRBJ2-5	TGTGCCAGCAGCCCCGGGGGGGGACCGAACTATGGAGAGACCCAGTACTTC	CASSPGGGPNYGETQYF
TRBD1	once	TRBV28	TRBJ1-2	TGTGCCAGCAGTTCCCCTTCAGGGGGGAACTATGGCTACACCTTC	CASSSPSGGNYGYTF
TRBD1	once	TRBV5-1	TRBJ2-1	TGCGCCAGCAGCGCTGGACAGGGGTCCTACAATGAGCAGTTCTTC	CASSAGQGSYNEQFF
TRBD1	once	TRBV6-4	TRBJ2-5	TGTGCCAGCAGTTTTACAGGGGGAGAGACCCAGTACTTC	CASSFTGGETQYF
.	.	TRBV7-9	TRBJ2-3	TGTGCCAGCAGCTTTTTAGCTACTTTCACAGATACGCAGTATTTT	CASSFLATFTDTQYF
.	.	TRBV28	TRBJ1-5	TGTGCCAGCAGTTTTAACGGCAGGGAGGGATTGCGAACCGGTCAGCCCCAGCATTTT	CASSFNGREGLRTGQPQHF
.	once	TRBV7-9	TRBJ1-1	TGTGCCAGCAGCTCGCTCCGGGGGAGAGATAACACTGAAGCTTTCTTT	CASSSLRGRDNTEAFF
.	.	TRBV15	TRBJ2-7	TGTGCCACCAGCAGGATTTCCCCCTATGCGGAGCAGTACTTC	CATSRISPYAEQYF
.	.	TRBV30	TRBJ1-1	TGTGCCTGGGTGGGCGGGATTATGAACACTGAAGCTTTCTTT	CAWVGGIMNTEAFF
.	.	TRBV2	TRBJ1-6	TGTGCCAGCAGTGAGAGGGTAGGGTCACCCCTCCACTTT	CASSERVGSPLHF
TRBD2	.	TRBV5-1	TRBJ2-5	TGCGCCAGCAGCAAACCCACAACCGGGACTAGCGGGAGGCTACAAGAGACCCAGTACTTC	CASSKPTTGTSGRLQETQYF
.	.	TRBV29-1	TRBJ1-1	TGCAGCGTTGAAGGGGGGGTGGACACTGAAGCTTTCTTT	CSVEGGVDTEAFF
.	.	TRBV28	TRBJ1-1	TGTGCCAGCAGTCTAGGGGGAGACGGCATGAACACTGAAGCTTTCTTT	CASSLGGDGMNTEAFF
TRBD2	.	TRBV29-1	TRBJ2-1	TGCAGCGTTGTCCGGACTAGCGTCAATGAGCAGTTCTTC	CSVVRTSVNEQFF
.	.	TRBV19	TRBJ2-3	TGTGCCAGTAGTATCCTCGGGCGGGTAGATACGCAGTATTTT	CASSILGRVDTQYF
.	.	TRBV10-3	TRBJ1-4	TGTGCCATCAGTCCCAGGGGCAGCCCGAATGAAAAACTGTTTTTT	CAISPRGSPNEKLFF
.	.	TRBV29-1	TRBJ2-2	TGCAGCGTTAAATACGGGAACACCGGGGAGCTGTTTTTT	CSVKYGNTGELFF
.	few	TRBV2	TRBJ1-5	TGTGCCAGCCGGAGGAGAGACGGCAATCAGCCCCAGCATTTT	CASRRRDGNQPQHF
.	.	TRBV11-2	TRBJ1-1	TGTGCCAGCAGCTTATCGGGGTGGACTGAAGCTTTCTTT	CASSLSGWTEAFF
TRBD1	.	TRBV12-5	TRBJ1-2	TGTGCTAGTGGTTTGGTTGGACAGGGGTCCTATGGCTACACCTTC	CASGLVGQGSYGYTF